These T cell receptor beta chains were read from a single sample in a study of blood T cell repertoires in COVID-19. Method: immunoSEQ multiplex PCR; TCRdb's copy keeps in-frame clones and lacks some. The table includes 110,000 or so clones, less than 80% detected once. Sequenced material: peripheral blood. Source of these receptors: a man aged 45 to 65 with acute or convalescent COVID-19. CDR3s include the opening cysteine and the closing phenylalanine or tryptophan. A D gene is named only where the DNA matches it firmly. A clone size is listed for some rows: how often the clone was seen (once, few, many), or a class if it is expanded.

clone size	V gene	J gene	D gene	CDR3 protein	CDR3 DNA
-	TRBV19	TRBJ2-3	-	CASSIRSLEGHTDTQYF	TGTGCCAGTAGTATTAGGTCACTAGAGGGCCACACAGATACGCAGTATTTT
-	TRBV2	TRBJ1-3	TRBD1	CASSVLTGTANTIYF	TGTGCCAGCAGTGTACTGACAGGGACGGCAAACACCATATATTTT
-	TRBV11-2	TRBJ1-4	-	CASSFGGRTNEKLFF	TGTGCCAGCAGCTTTGGGGGGAGGACTAATGAAAAACTGTTTTTT
-	TRBV13	TRBJ2-1	TRBD2	CASSLPLAGGAHEQFF	TGTGCCAGCAGCTTACCCCTAGCGGGGGGGGCTCATGAGCAGTTCTTC
-	TRBV11-2	TRBJ2-1	TRBD2	CASSPRDSGRVFNEQFF	TGTGCCAGCAGCCCTCGTGATAGCGGGAGAGTTTTCAATGAGCAGTTCTTC
-	TRBV3-1/TRBV3-2	TRBJ2-3	TRBD1	CASSQVNWDSLYF	TGTGCCAGCAGCCAGGTAAACTGGGACAGTTTGTATTTT
-	TRBV5-1	TRBJ2-7	TRBD1	CASRTGQDYEQYF	TGCGCCAGCAGAACCGGACAGGACTACGAGCAGTACTTC
-	TRBV19	TRBJ2-3	-	CASSMWGEDTQYF	TGTGCCAGTAGTATGTGGGGCGAAGATACGCAGTATTTT
-	TRBV4-1	TRBJ1-3	TRBD1	CASSQEARQGGFGNTIYF	TGCGCCAGCAGCCAAGAAGCCAGACAGGGCGGTTTTGGAAACACCATATATTTT
-	TRBV18	TRBJ1-4	-	CASSPLQGRANEKLFF	TGTGCCAGCTCACCACTACAGGGCCGGGCTAATGAAAAACTGTTTTTT
-	TRBV25-1	TRBJ1-5	-	CASSDSLGGGQPQHF	TGTGCCAGCAGTGACTCCCTGGGCGGGGGTCAGCCCCAGCATTTT
-	TRBV29-1	TRBJ2-5	TRBD2	CSVERTSEGQRAQYF	TGCAGCGTTGAAAGAACTAGCGAGGGCCAAAGGGCCCAGTACTTC
-	TRBV5-4	TRBJ1-5	-	CASSLGPLSNQPQHF	TGTGCCAGCAGCTTGGGGCCGCTTAGCAATCAGCCCCAGCATTTT
-	TRBV10-3	TRBJ1-3	TRBD1	CAIRGVGQGMANTIYF	TGTGCCATCAGAGGGGTAGGACAGGGGATGGCAAACACCATATATTTT
-	TRBV28	TRBJ2-2	TRBD2	CASREGTGELFF	TGTGCCAGTAGGGAGGGCACCGGGGAGCTGTTTTTT
-	TRBV5-4	TRBJ2-5	TRBD2	CASSLGTSGQETQYF	TGTGCCAGCAGCTTGGGGACTAGCGGACAAGAGACCCAGTACTTC
-	TRBV5-4	TRBJ2-5	TRBD2	CASSYPPKRGGGETQYF	TGTGCCAGCAGCTACCCTCCCAAGCGGGGGGGAGGAGAGACCCAGTACTTC
-	TRBV2	TRBJ1-5	-	CASSSTVDQPQHF	TGTGCCAGCAGTAGCACGGTTGATCAGCCCCAGCATTTT
-	TRBV18	TRBJ2-1	TRBD1	CASSPASGTAYNEQFF	TGTGCCAGCTCACCAGCCTCCGGGACAGCTTACAATGAGCAGTTCTTC
few	TRBV29-1	TRBJ2-4	TRBD1	CSVEEEAGGIQYF	TGCAGCGTTGAAGAGGAGGCAGGGGGCATTCAGTACTTC
-	TRBV7-9	TRBJ2-1	-	CASSLIGPYNEQFF	TGTGCCAGCAGCTTAATCGGTCCCTACAATGAGCAGTTCTTC